The 13 T cell receptor beta chains below were found in one sample sequenced in a study of Ad26.COV2.S vaccination and SARS-CoV-2 variants. Sequencing used immunoSEQ multiplex PCR; TCRdb keeps in-frame clones, though not all of them. Among some 300,000 clones listed, 86% were seen once. Regarding treatment: about 20 received Ad26.COV2.S at low or high dose, single or two shots; several received placebo; per-sample allocation not given. Sampling happened 63 days after the first vaccine or placebo injection. This specimen consisted of peripheral blood, obtained in a trial of Ad26.COV2.S vaccine versus placebo. Receptors originate from a person between 18 and 59 years old who received the Ad26.COV2.S COVID-19 vaccine or a placebo.

The chain combines TRBV12-5 with TRBJ2-5; 7 bases align to TRBD1. The CDR3 length is 16 residues. Per germline, CDR1 LGHNT and CDR2 FRNRAP. V shed 3 bases, J shed 0 bases, and the junction held 7 bases outside the gene matches. Here the CDR3 DNA reads TGTGCTAGTGGTTTTAAGACAGGGAATTACCAAGAGACCCAGTACTTC. This sequence encodes CASGFKTGNYQETQYF.

This chain uses TRBV15 with TRBJ1-2; D may be TRBD1 (5 bases). CDR3 length equals 13 residues. V lost 0 bases, J lost 7 bases, and 9 bases lay in between. The germline V gene encodes CDR1 LNHNV and CDR2 YYDKDF (reference sequence). The CDR3 here is CATSREGVPGYTF. DNA for the CDR3: TGTGCCACCAGCAGAGAAGGGGTTCCTGGCTACACCTTC.

The chain employs TRBV5-1 and TRBJ2-5; D is unclear. Germline loops: CDR1 SGHRS, CDR2 YFSETQ. The CDR3 covers 16 residues. Trimming shortened V by 4 bases and J by 1 base, and 17 bases separated the two germline ends. This chain's CDR3 is CASSLTLGRSQETQYF. The CDR3 DNA follows: TGCGCCAGCAGCCTAACCTTGGGCCGATCCCAAGAGACCCAGTACTTC.

The rearrangement joins TRBV7-2 to TRBJ1-5, with a possible D match to TRBD1 (6 bases). Germline lookup yields CDR1 SGHTA and CDR2 FQGNSA. This CDR3 spans 15 amino acids. Trimming shortened V by 5 bases and J by 1 base, and 12 bases separated the two germline ends. The CDR3 bases are TGTGCCAGCAGCCCGGGGCAGGGGAGCAATCAGCCCCAGCATTTT. Amino acid sequence: CASSPGQGSNQPQHF.

This rearrangement joins TRBV6-1 to TRBJ2-5; 8 bases agree with TRBD2. The germline CDR1 and CDR2 sequences are MNHNS and SASEGT. J was trimmed by 2 bases and V by 0 bases; bases with no gene match: 11. CDR3 length: 18 residues. CDR3 in amino acids: CASSEALRGGSLQETQYF. For the CDR3, the DNA is TGTGCCAGCAGTGAAGCGCTACGCGGGGGGTCTTTACAAGAGACCCAGTACTTC.

The V call is TRBV5-3, the J call TRBJ1-1, with 9 bases aligning to TRBD1. TRBV5-3 is treated as an ORF (open reading frame) with a function not yet certain. The CDR3 length is 18 residues. V lost 1 base and J lost 1; bases outside the gene matches: 11. CDR3 nucleotide sequence: TGTGCCAGAAGCTTGAGCGACAGGGGGTCGGTTCCGAACACTGAAGCTTTCTTT. It is translated as CARSLSDRGSVPNTEAFF.

V usage is TRBV9 and J usage is TRBJ2-2, with D uncertain. Trimming took 7 bases from V and 4 from J, leaving 14 bases between them. This CDR3 is built from 14 residues. Germline loops: CDR1 SGDLS, CDR2 YYNGEE. The CDR3 is CASGPPWGTGELFF. The DNA for the CDR3 is TGTGCCAGCGGCCCCCCGTGGGGCACCGGGGAGCTGTTTTTT. Full variable domain (missing parts from reference TRBV9 and TRBJ2-2): DSGVTQTPKHLITATGQRVTLRCSPRSGDLSVYWYQQSLDQGLQFLIQYYNGEERAKGNILERFSAQQFPDLHSELNLSSLELGDSALYFCASGPPWGTGELFFGEGSRLTVL.

Turning to this clone: The same CDR3 arises from other DNA sequences in this sample as well. J is TRBJ1-5 and V is TRBV18; D remains ambiguous. V shed 1 base and J shed 4 bases, with 5 bases lying between them. The germline gives CDR1 KGHSH, CDR2 LQKENI. The CDR3 runs 13 residues. CDR3 nucleotides: TGTGCCAGCTCACCACAAGAAAATCAGCCCCAGCATTTT. Its translation: CASSPQENQPQHF.

The chain couples TRBV30 to TRBJ1-2; 11 bases agree with TRBD1. Germline assignment: CDR1 GTSNPN and CDR2 SVGIG (reference sequence). CDR3 length: 15 amino acids. V lost 3 bases and J lost 8; bases outside the gene matches: 11. CDR3: CAWRRPDRGLEGYTF. CDR3 nucleotides: TGTGCCTGGAGAAGACCGGACAGGGGGCTTGAAGGCTACACCTTC.

This clone appeared a few times. This chain joins TRBV7-9 and TRBJ1-5; D uncertain. V was clipped by 1 base and J by 3 bases, with 4 bases between them. Looked up from germline, CDR1 is SEHNR and CDR2 is FQNEAQ (reference sequence). There are 13 residues in the CDR3. CDR3 residues: CASSLGHNQPQHF. The CDR3, as DNA: TGTGCCAGCAGCTTAGGTCACAATCAGCCCCAGCATTTT.

Concerning this clone: Other DNA sequences in the sample encode the same CDR3. V gene TRBV18 combines with J gene TRBJ2-3; D ambiguous. Germline CDR1 KGHSH, CDR2 LQKENI. The CDR3 length is 13 residues. V was pared by 2 bases and J by 2 bases, with 5 bases between. The CDR3 protein is CASSPGVTDTQYF. The CDR3 DNA reads TGTGCCAGCTCACCAGGGGTCACAGATACGCAGTATTTT.

This chain uses TRBV3-1 (or the pseudogene TRBV3-2) with TRBJ1-2, with D perhaps TRBD1 (6 bases). V lost 0 bases, J lost 4 bases, and 18 bases lay in between. CDR1 is LGHDT, CDR2 YNNKEL, per germline (reference sequence). This CDR3 is built from 17 residues. CDR3 nucleotide sequence: TGTGCCAGCAGCCAAGAACGGGGAACAGGGATTATCTATGGCTACACCTTC. Its translation: CASSQERGTGIIYGYTF.

The V gene is TRBV20-1, the J gene TRBJ1-2; D might be TRBD1 (6 bases). Germline assignment: CDR1 DFQATT and CDR2 SNEGSKA (reference sequence). V lost 3 bases to trimming and J lost 4 bases, with 15 bases between them. CDR3 length: 14 amino acids. The CDR3 DNA sequence: TGCAGTGCTAGTGAGGGGGTGTTGGGCTATGGCTACACCTTC. It encodes CSASEGVLGYGYTF.